These 29 T cell receptor beta chains originate from one sample sequenced in a study of Graves' ophthalmopathy and Graves' hyperthyroidism. The TCR beta CDR3 regions underwent amplification from RNA transcripts. RT-PCR was first run with HTBI primers, then multiplex PCR in a second round. TCRdb called the multiplex PCR reads again in MiXCR, with one record for every CDR3 protein. The table records about half a million distinct CDR3 sequences, around 14% of them present only once. Sequencing input: blood. The receptor set was obtained from a woman in her 30s with Graves' ophthalmopathy.

This clonotype was seen at least ten times. The J gene is TRBJ2-4, the V gene TRBV20-1; 8 nucleotides line up with TRBD1. The CDR3 loop spans 13 amino acids. V shed 5 bases and J 1 base; nucleotides not matched to a gene: 1. The V gene's germline CDR1 is DFQATT and CDR2 SNEGSKA (reference sequence). The CDR3 DNA reads TGCAGTGCTCGACAGGGGGCCAAAAACATTCAGTACTTC. It is translated as CSARQGAKNIQYF.

This clonotype was counted ten times or more. V is TRBV6-5 and J is TRBJ1-5; TRBD1 might be the D (5 bases). The CDR3 is 14 residues long. Germline values: CDR1 MNHEY, CDR2 SVGAGI. Trimming pared 4 bases from V and 0 bases from J, leaving 7 bases between. CDR3 in amino acids: CASSSGFSNQPQHF. The CDR3 DNA follows: TGTGCCAGCAGTTCAGGGTTTAGCAATCAGCCCCAGCATTTT.

The table lists this clonotype with a few counts. A clone one base away is much larger, so this may be a read error. The rearrangement uses TRBV2 and TRBJ1-5, with D perhaps TRBD1 (5 bases). The CDR3 covers 12 residues. Germline assignment: CDR1 SNHLY and CDR2 FYNNEI. V lost 7 bases and J 5 bases, leaving 9 bases between the germline ends. The CDR3, as DNA: TGTGCCAGCACCCGGGGGTATCAGCCCCAGCATTTT. As protein: CASTRGYQPQHF.

This clonotype was detected many times. The genes are TRBV7-9 and TRBJ2-5; 10 bases map to TRBD2. The CDR3 runs 16 residues. Unmatched junction bases numbered 4, after V lost 1 base and J lost 2 bases. Germline-derived CDR1 and CDR2 are SEHNR and FQNEAQ (reference sequence). The CDR3 is CASSLVAAGGQETQYF. The CDR3 DNA follows: TGTGCCAGCAGCTTAGTTGCAGCGGGGGGGCAAGAGACCCAGTACTTC. Full variable domain (outside the CDR3, taken from reference TRBV7-9 and TRBJ2-5): DTGVSQNPRHKITKRGQNVTFRCDPISEHNRLYWYRQTLGQGPEFLTYFQNEAQLEKSRLLSDRFSAERPKGSFSTLEIQRTEQGDSAMYLCASSLVAAGGQETQYFGPGTRLLVL.

This clonotype was detected ten times or more. This chain connects TRBV27 to TRBJ1-2; a weak D match, TRBD1 (5 bases). The ends were cut back, 6 bases at V and 6 bases at J, with 11 bases in the middle. CDR1 is MNHEY, CDR2 SMNVEV, per germline (reference sequence). The CDR3 totals 12 residues. The CDR3 nucleotides are TGTGCCAGCAGAAACACAGGCCATGGCTACACCTTC. Translating gives CASRNTGHGYTF.

This clonotype was found many times. The chain has TRBV6-1 and TRBJ1-5; TRBD1 is a possible D gene (6 bases). The V end was cut by 6 bases, the J end by 7 bases, with 22 bases between. The CDR3 runs to 16 residues. Germline assignment: CDR1 MNHNS and CDR2 SASEGT. The CDR3 DNA reads TGTGCCAGCAGGTGGGTGAGGGACAAAAAGGGGCAGCCCCAGCATTTT. Encoded protein: CASRWVRDKKGQPQHF.

Of note for this clonotype: This could be a read error, since a much larger clone is one nucleotide away. The final CDR3 position lacks the conserved phenylalanine or tryptophan, pointing to a likely read error. CDR3 residues: CASSDSPPRTSHTIYL. CDR3 nucleotide sequence: TGTGCCAGCAGCGATTCTCCCCCCCGGACCTCGCACACCATATATTTG. The V gene is TRBV5-6, the J gene TRBJ1-3; unclear D gene. The V and J ends lost 4 bases and 8 bases respectively, with 22 bases between them. Germline V gives CDR1 SGHDT, CDR2 YYEEEE. The CDR3 has 16 residues.

The rearrangement links TRBV11-2 to TRBJ2-4; 7 bases match TRBD1. J gave up 5 bases and V 5 bases, and 9 bases lay outside the gene matches. CDR1 is SGHAT, CDR2 FQNNGV, per germline. CDR3 length equals 15 residues. CDR3 coding DNA: TGTGCCAGCAGCACTTCCCCGGGACAGCAAAACATTCAGTACTTC. This translates into CASSTSPGQQNIQYF.

Concerning this clonotype itself: A much larger clone lies one base from this, so it may be a read error. This rearrangement joins TRBV6-1 to TRBJ1-5; 9 bases line up with TRBD1. Germline V gene sequence: CDR1 MNHNS, CDR2 SASEGT. The CDR3 is 15 residues long. This CDR3 reads CASIRTGDSDQPQHF. The CDR3 coding sequence is TGTGCCAGCATTCGGACAGGGGATAGCGATCAGCCCCAGCATTTT.

This clonotype was seen many times. The chain carries TRBV11-1 and TRBJ2-2; D is possibly TRBD1 (6 bases). The V gene's germline CDR1 is SGHAT and CDR2 FQDESV (reference sequence). V was cut by 5 bases and J by 4 bases, with 17 bases left in between. This CDR3 spans 16 amino acids. DNA of the CDR3: TGTGCCAGCAGCCCCCGGACAGCCCGGGGCACCGGGGAGCTGTTTTTT. It yields the protein CASSPRTARGTGELFF.

A note on this clonotype: A much larger clonotype is one base distant, so this may be a read error. Since no conserved phenylalanine or tryptophan closes the CDR3, a read error is the likely cause. The chain joins TRBV29-1 to TRBJ2-5; no reliable D call. This CDR3 contains 12 residues. The germline CDR1 and CDR2 sequences are SQVTM and ANQGSEA. V was clipped by 4 bases and J by 5 bases, with 11 bases between them. The CDR3 bases are TGCAGCGTTGTGCCGCCCGGGGAGACCCAGTACCTC. It translates to CSVVPPGETQYL.

This clonotype was seen repeatedly, ten times or more. This chain uses TRBV6-5 with TRBJ1-1; 10 bases fit TRBD1. This CDR3 region has 15 residues. Unmatched junction bases numbered 1, after V lost 2 bases and J lost 1 base. CDR1 is MNHEY and CDR2 is SVGAGI in the germline V gene. The CDR3 sequence: CASSYGQGGNTEAFF. The CDR3 DNA follows: TGTGCCAGCAGTTACGGACAGGGGGGGAACACTGAAGCTTTCTTT.

This clonotype was counted at least ten times. This chain joins TRBV6-4 and TRBJ2-7; 12 bases fit TRBD2. V trimming: 5 bases; J trimming: 4 bases; junction bases outside the gene matches: 3. The CDR3 has 14 amino acids. Germline loops: CDR1 MRHNA, CDR2 SNTAGT. The CDR3 DNA sequence: TGTGCCAGCAGTCCGACTAGCGGGAGTTACGAGCAGTACTTC. Translating gives CASSPTSGSYEQYF.

The gene calls are TRBV12-3 or TRBV12-4 and TRBJ1-6, with TRBD1 identical over 8 bases. CDR3 size: 17 residues. Losses at the gene ends were 0 bases for V and 7 bases for J; bases not matched to a gene: 8. CDR3 protein: CASSLAIAGTGNSPLHF. The CDR3 DNA sequence: TGTGCCAGCAGTTTAGCGATCGCCGGGACAGGAAATTCACCCCTCCACTTT.

This clonotype was seen at least ten times. The chain is built from TRBV11-3 and TRBJ2-5, with TRBD2 identical over 7 bases. Losses at the gene ends were 5 bases for V and 5 bases for J; bases not matched to a gene: 17. Germline loops: CDR1 SGHNT, CDR2 YENEEA. The CDR3 sequence is 17 residues long. The CDR3 DNA is TGTGCCAGCAGCCCCCTCCGGTGGCGGGGGAGGGCGGAGACCCAGTACTTC. This translates into CASSPLRWRGRAETQYF.

This clonotype was detected many times. V usage is TRBV7-8 and J usage is TRBJ1-5, with D unresolved. With 4 bases removed from V and 5 bases from J, the gap between germline ends came to 9 bases. CDR3 length equals 13 residues. Germline lookup yields CDR1 SGHVS and CDR2 FQNEAQ. The CDR3 region is CASSSHKDQPQHF. CDR3 DNA: TGTGCCAGCAGCTCGCATAAGGATCAGCCCCAGCATTTT.

Of note for this clonotype: Given a much more abundant clone one base away, this may be a read error. The chain couples TRBV7-9 to TRBJ2-7; D may be TRBD1 (5 bases). In germline, CDR1 is SEHNR, CDR2 FQNEAQ (reference sequence). The CDR3 has 13 amino acids. Trimming removed 4 bases from V and 6 bases from J, with 13 bases in between. CDR3 in DNA: TGTGCCAGCAGCTCTGACAGCGTCGGCGAGCAGTACTTC. Translation gives CASSSDSVGEQYF.

For this clonotype: One junction end disagrees with the germline gene, perhaps due to a read error. The chain joins TRBV6-2 or TRBV6-3 to TRBJ2-4, with TRBD2 as a possible D gene (6 bases). The germline V gene has CDR1 MNHEY and CDR2 SVGEGT. CDR3 size: 16 residues. The CDR3: CASSGGWRELGNIKYF. CDR3 in DNA: TGTGCCAGCAGTGGGGGGTGGAGGGAGCTCGGAAACATTAAGTACTTC.

This clonotype was seen many times. The chain couples TRBV25-1 to TRBJ2-7; 10 bases align to TRBD1. Germline CDR1 reads MGHDK; CDR2 reads SYGVNS. The V gene end was trimmed by 6 bases and the J gene end by 7 bases; junction bases not matched to a gene: 3. This CDR3 region has 12 residues. The CDR3 loop is CASRDRGKEQYF. CDR3 in DNA: TGTGCCAGCAGGGACAGGGGGAAAGAGCAGTACTTC.

This clonotype was found many times. The chain joins TRBV30 to TRBJ1-2; 9 bases match TRBD1. V trimming: 5 bases; J trimming: 4 bases; junction bases outside the gene matches: 11. CDR1 and CDR2 from the germline V gene are GTSNPN and SVGIG (reference sequence). The CDR3 consists of 15 residues. The CDR3 region is CAWEYRDRDLYGYTF. CDR3 sequence (DNA): TGTGCCTGGGAATATCGGGACAGGGATCTCTATGGCTACACCTTC.

This clonotype was seen a handful of times. Here the CDR3 omits its conserved ending phenylalanine or tryptophan, so a read error is the likely source. This chain uses TRBV27 with TRBJ1-5; a weak D match, TRBD1 (5 bases). Trimming shortened V by 4 bases and J by 4 bases, and 11 bases separated the two germline ends. Germline values: CDR1 MNHEY, CDR2 SMNVEV (reference sequence). The CDR3 is made up of 14 amino acids. This chain's CDR3 is CASSSPGWNQPQHL. CDR3 bases: TGTGCCAGCAGTTCTCCAGGGTGGAATCAGCCCCAGCATCTT.

V is TRBV4-2 and J is TRBJ2-7; the match to TRBD2 covers 9 bases. V shed 4 bases and J 5 bases; nucleotides not matched to a gene: 15. CDR1 LGHNA and CDR2 YNFKEQ come from the germline V gene. The CDR3 extends over 17 amino acids. DNA for the CDR3: TGTGCCAGCAGCCCAGACCCCCTTGGCGGGAGGGTCCACGAGCAGTACTTC. Amino acids: CASSPDPLGGRVHEQYF.

The table lists this clonotype with a few counts. This sequence may be a read error, since a much larger clone differs from it by one base. The conserved phenylalanine or tryptophan is not found at the CDR3 terminus, so this likely reflects a read error. In nucleotides, the CDR3 is TGTGCCAGCAGCCTCAAGGGACGCACTGAAGCTTTCTCT. Translation gives CASSLKGRTEAFS. The V call is TRBV7-2, the J call TRBJ1-1, with TRBD1 as a possible D gene (5 bases). Germline V gene sequence: CDR1 SGHTA, CDR2 FQGNSA. V was pared by 5 bases and J by 4 bases, with 11 bases between. This CDR3 spans 13 amino acids.

This clonotype was seen ten or more times. The chain joins TRBV15 to TRBJ1-5; D uncertain. CDR1 and CDR2 (germline): LNHNV, YYDKDF (reference sequence). V lost 0 bases and J lost 12, with 15 bases in between. The CDR3 covers 14 residues. The CDR3 nucleotides read TGTGCCACCAGCAGAGATATGTCGGACCTGGTCCAGCATTTT. Protein: CATSRDMSDLVQHF.

This clonotype appeared many times. The CDR3 protein is CASRGRERFVARTDTQYF. For the CDR3, the DNA is TGTGCCAGCAGGGGCAGGGAGCGGTTCGTGGCACGCACAGATACGCAGTATTTT. This chain links TRBV2 with TRBJ2-3; D may be TRBD1 or TRBD2 (5 bases each). CDR3 length equals 18 residues. Trimming removed 6 bases from V and 1 base from J, with 23 bases in between. Germline V gene sequence: CDR1 SNHLY, CDR2 FYNNEI.

The sample holds a few counts of this clonotype. The chain couples TRBV7-2 to TRBJ1-1, with D possibly matching TRBD1 (5 bases). V gave up 1 base and J gave up 7 bases, with 10 bases separating them. CDR3 size: 13 residues. Germline-derived CDR1 and CDR2 are SGHTA and FQGNSA. DNA of the CDR3: TGTGCCAGCAGCTTAGGGGGGAGTAATGAAGCTTTCTTT. It is translated as CASSLGGSNEAFF. Complete variable domain (other parts from reference TRBV7-2 and TRBJ1-1): GAGVSQSPSNKVTEKGKDVELRCDPISGHTALYWYRQSLGQGLEFLIYFQGNSAPDKSGLPSDRFSAERTGGSVSTLTIQRTQQEDSAVYLCASSLGGSNEAFFGQGTRLTVV.

This clonotype has a count of ten or more. This chain joins TRBV6-1 and TRBJ1-1, with D possibly matching TRBD1 (5 bases). V lost 7 bases and J lost 5, with 14 bases in between. This CDR3 region has 13 residues. The germline gives CDR1 MNHNS, CDR2 SASEGT. DNA for the CDR3: TGTGCCAGCACCGAACCCGGGGGAACTGAAGCTTTCTTT. Its protein product is CASTEPGGTEAFF.

This clonotype showed up many times. V is TRBV20-1 and J is TRBJ2-7; D unresolved. Germline loops: CDR1 DFQATT, CDR2 SNEGSKA (reference sequence). Trimming left V 5 bases short and J 4 bases short, with 15 bases between. This CDR3 is built from 13 residues. The CDR3 is CSAGSSPFYEQYF. CDR3 bases: TGCAGTGCTGGGTCGAGCCCGTTTTACGAGCAGTACTTC.

This clonotype has a count of ten or more. This chain uses TRBV28 with TRBJ1-1; D gene unclear. This CDR3 has 14 residues. The germline V and J ends were trimmed by 5 bases and 4 bases, with 14 bases remaining between them. CDR1 is MDHEN, CDR2 SYDVKM, per germline. CDR3 nucleotides: TGTGCCAGCAGTCCCCAGACCGACGGCACTGAAGCTTTCTTT. Residues: CASSPQTDGTEAFF.